Listed below are T cell receptor beta chains from one sample, sequenced in a study of graft-versus-host responses after intestinal transplantation. Sequenced by immunoSEQ multiplex PCR; TCRdb stores in-frame clones only, minus some. The table includes roughly 14,000 clones, roughly 29% detected once. Sample: alloreactive CD4+ T cells from a mixed lymphocyte reaction culture, taken before intestinal transplant. These receptors all come from a human patient who received an intestinal transplant. CDR3s include the opening cysteine and the closing phenylalanine or tryptophan. Fields, in order: clone size, V gene, J gene, D gene, CDR3 DNA, CDR3 protein. The D gene is left open where the match is weak. Expanded clones are given a class, and other clones once, few, many or no size at all.

-	TRBV13	TRBJ2-3	-	TGTGCCAGCAGCTCCCGCTGGGGAGATACGCAGTATTTT	CASSSRWGDTQYF
-	TRBV10-2	TRBJ1-6	-	TGCGCCAGCAGTGTTGTCCAGGGCTATAATTCACCCCTCCACTTT	CASSVVQGYNSPLHF
-	TRBV5-1	TRBJ2-2	-	TGCGCCAGCAGCTTGGTGACAGGTACCGCGAACACCGGGGAGCTGTTTTTT	CASSLVTGTANTGELFF
-	TRBV20-1	TRBJ2-7	-	TGCAGTGCTAGTGGGGACGAGCAGTACTTC	CSASGDEQYF
few	TRBV29-1	TRBJ2-1	-	TGCAGCGGTCAAACAGGGAACCCCTCCGGGGAGCAGTTCTTC	CSGQTGNPSGEQFF
-	TRBV9	TRBJ2-1	-	TGTGCCAGCAGTTTTCGGACTCAAGACTCCTACAATGAGCAGTTCTTC	CASSFRTQDSYNEQFF
few	TRBV19	TRBJ1-2	-	TGTGCCAGTACCCTGAATATAGGGGAGCTCTATGGCTACACCTTC	CASTLNIGELYGYTF
medium-sized	TRBV28	TRBJ1-5	-	TGTGCCAGCAGTTTTCTAGGGCAGGGAGGTCAGCCCCAGCATTTT	CASSFLGQGGQPQHF
few	TRBV18	TRBJ2-2	TRBD2	TGTGCCAGCTCACCACTACTAGCGGGATTGAACACCGGGGAGCTGTTTTTT	CASSPLLAGLNTGELFF
few	TRBV28	TRBJ2-2	TRBD1	TGTGCCAGCAGTTCAGGGGGCGGTGGCGGGGAGCTGTTTTTT	CASSSGGGGGELFF
medium-sized	TRBV28	TRBJ2-7	TRBD2	TGTGCCAGCAGTTCCCGACTAGCGGGAAACTACGAGCAGTACTTC	CASSSRLAGNYEQYF
few	TRBV7-2	TRBJ2-5	TRBD2	TGTGCCAGCAGCTTAAGATGGTCAAGGCTAGCGGGAGAGGGAGAGACCCAGTACTTC	CASSLRWSRLAGEGETQYF
-	TRBV7-9	TRBJ1-5	-	TGTGCCAGCAGCTTAGACAGGGTCAATCAGCCCCAGCATTTT	CASSLDRVNQPQHF
-	TRBV5-1	TRBJ1-4	TRBD1	TGCGCCAGCAGCTTGGGGGGGACAGGGACTGAAAAACTGTTTTTT	CASSLGGTGTEKLFF
-	TRBV7-3	TRBJ2-7	TRBD1	TGTGCCAGCAGCTTATCTGGGACAGGGCGTTCCTACGAGCAGTACTTC	CASSLSGTGRSYEQYF
medium-sized	TRBV10-3	TRBJ2-7	-	TGTGCCATCAGTGGAGGCAGGGGCTACGAGCAGTACTTC	CAISGGRGYEQYF
-	TRBV4-2	TRBJ2-1	-	TGTGCCAGCAGCCAGGGAGCGCTGAGCTCCTACAATGAGCAGTTCTTC	CASSQGALSSYNEQFF
-	TRBV18	TRBJ2-2	TRBD1	TGTGCCAGCTCACCACTTCAGGGGGCTTCCACCGGGGAGCTGTTTTTT	CASSPLQGASTGELFF
-	TRBV11-3	TRBJ1-5	-	TGTGCCAGCAGCTTATTTTTCGATGGCGGCAATCAGCCCCAGCATTTT	CASSLFFDGGNQPQHF
few	TRBV6-5	TRBJ2-3	TRBD2	TGTGCCAGCAGACTAAGTGGGGGGGGCACAGATACGCAGTATTTT	CASRLSGGGTDTQYF
-	TRBV6-1	TRBJ1-5	TRBD1	TGTGCCATCAGCGAACAGGGGGCCCGGGGCAATCAGCCCCAGCATTTT	CAISEQGARGNQPQHF
once	TRBV10-3	TRBJ1-1	-	TGTGCCATCAGTGACACGAACACTGAAGCTTTCTTT	CAISDTNTEAFF
few	TRBV4-1	TRBJ2-1	TRBD2	TGCGCCAGCAGCTCGAGCGGGAGGGCCGGGGAGCAGTTCTTC	CASSSSGRAGEQFF
-	TRBV18	TRBJ2-3	-	TGTGCCAGCTTACCAAGACTAGTAGCAGATACGCAGTATTTT	CASLPRLVADTQYF
-	TRBV18	TRBJ2-7	-	TGTGCCAGCTCACCCCTAGACACGACGGGCGCGGGACAGTACTTC	CASSPLDTTGAGQYF
large	TRBV27	TRBJ2-1	-	TGTGCCAGCAGCCCGGGGGTTAAGGACAATGAGCAGTTCTTC	CASSPGVKDNEQFF
-	TRBV27	TRBJ2-7	-	TGTGCCACCAGTGGGGGCTACGAGCAGTACTTC	CATSGGYEQYF
few	TRBV4-2	TRBJ1-5	-	TGTGCCAGCAGCCAACCCGACGGTAATCAGCCCCAGCATTTT	CASSQPDGNQPQHF
-	TRBV28	TRBJ2-7	-	TGTGCCAGCAGCCCCACCGGGCTCCGGCCCCCCTACGAGCAGTACTTC	CASSPTGLRPPYEQYF
-	TRBV30	TRBJ1-2	-	TGTGCCTGGAGTATGGTCTATGGCTACACCTTC	CAWSMVYGYTF
few	TRBV7-9	TRBJ2-2	-	TGTGCCAGCAGCCGTGGTCGCAACGCGAACACCGGGGAGCTGTTTTTT	CASSRGRNANTGELFF
-	TRBV18	TRBJ1-1	TRBD1	TGTGCCAGCTCACCTTGGACAGGAATGAACACTGAAGCTTTCTTT	CASSPWTGMNTEAFF
few	TRBV5-6	TRBJ2-2	-	TGTGCCAGCAGCTTATATTCTTGGGGGCGGACCGGGGAGCTGTTTTTT	CASSLYSWGRTGELFF
-	TRBV19	TRBJ1-1	TRBD1	TGTGCCAGTAGACAGGGGGGTGCCAGCACTGAAGCTTTCTTT	CASRQGGASTEAFF
-	TRBV30	TRBJ2-3	-	TGTGCCTGGAGTGACCCCGATACGCAGTATTTT	CAWSDPDTQYF
-	TRBV10-3	TRBJ2-7	TRBD2	TGTGCCATCAGTGAGGGACTAGCGGGAAGCTACGAGCAGTACTTC	CAISEGLAGSYEQYF
few	TRBV6-6	TRBJ2-7	-	TGTGCCAGCAGTTCCCGGGTGGGCGGTACCTACGAGCAGTACTTC	CASSSRVGGTYEQYF
-	TRBV11-3	TRBJ2-3	-	TGTGCCAGCAGCTTAGGAACTAGCACAGATACGCAGTATTTT	CASSLGTSTDTQYF
-	TRBV18	TRBJ1-1	-	TGTGCCAGCTCACCACCGGGGAGGGGGAACACTGAAGCTTTCTTT	CASSPPGRGNTEAFF
few	TRBV19	TRBJ2-5	-	TGTGCCAGTAGTACCTCAGGGGGGAGGGCCGAGACCCAGTACTTC	CASSTSGGRAETQYF
few	TRBV9	TRBJ1-1	-	TGTGCCAGCAGCGTAGGCCACAGAGCGAACACTGAAGCTTTCTTT	CASSVGHRANTEAFF
-	TRBV5-4	TRBJ1-3	-	TGTGCCAGCAGCCACCCGTCCGCGGGAAGGTCTGGAAACACCATATATTTT	CASSHPSAGRSGNTIYF
-	TRBV18	TRBJ2-3	-	TGTGCCAGCTCACCCACAGATACGCAGTATTTT	CASSPTDTQYF
-	TRBV2	TRBJ2-1	-	TGTGCCAGCAGTGATTATAGGCTAGCGGAGCAGTTCTTC	CASSDYRLAEQFF
few	TRBV11-2	TRBJ2-7	-	TGTGCCAGCAGCCAATTCTACGAGCAGTACTTC	CASSQFYEQYF
-	TRBV28	TRBJ1-2	TRBD1	TGTGCCAGCAGTTTACCGACAGGGGACTATGGCTACACCTTC	CASSLPTGDYGYTF
-	TRBV6-1	TRBJ2-7	-	TGTGCCAGCAACAACATCCCCTACGAGCAGTACTTC	CASNNIPYEQYF
few	TRBV2	TRBJ2-6	TRBD2	TGTGCCAGCAGTGCACTAGCGGGCTCTGGGGCCAACGTCCTGACTTTC	CASSALAGSGANVLTF
-	TRBV7-2	TRBJ1-5	-	TGTGCCAGCAGCCCCAATCAGCCCCAGCATTTT	CASSPNQPQHF
few	TRBV1	TRBJ1-4	-	TGCACCAGCAGCCACCCACTCGTGGGAAAACTGTTTTTT	CTSSHPLVGKLFF
-	TRBV6-6	TRBJ2-7	TRBD1	TGTGCCAGCAGTTACTCTGGACAGGGGGCCAAAGAGCAGTACTTC	CASSYSGQGAKEQYF
-	TRBV29-1	TRBJ2-3	-	TGCAGCGTTGGGGGCCTCCGGGGGACTACAGATACGCAGTATTTT	CSVGGLRGTTDTQYF
-	TRBV30	TRBJ2-6	-	TGTGCCTGGAGATCCGGGCCCGGGGCCAACGTCCTGACTTTC	CAWRSGPGANVLTF
medium-sized	TRBV19	TRBJ2-6	-	TGTGCCAGTAGTATAGGCGGAGGTGGGGCCAACGTCCTGACTTTC	CASSIGGGGANVLTF
-	TRBV28	TRBJ2-7	TRBD2	TGTGCCAGCAGTGAGGGACTAGCGGGTTCCTACGAGCAGTACTTC	CASSEGLAGSYEQYF
-	TRBV11-2	TRBJ2-1	-	TGTGCCAGCAGCTTAGTGGGGACGTCCTACAATGAGCAGTTCTTC	CASSLVGTSYNEQFF
-	TRBV25-1	TRBJ1-5	-	TGTGCCAGCAGTGAGGGGATCACTCAGCCCCAGCATTTT	CASSEGITQPQHF
once	TRBV18	TRBJ2-5	-	TGTGCCAGCTCACAGGGCGTCCAAGAGACCCAGTACTTC	CASSQGVQETQYF